This T cell receptor beta chain was sequenced for a study of T-cell memory formation after mild COVID-19. TCRdb fed the 5' RACE reads into MiXCR, producing one record per CDR3 protein. Of some 200,000 distinct CDR3 sequences in the sample, roughly a fifth are singletons; the top ten hold more than 20%. This clonotype has a handful of counts. Its antigen is undetermined. General study points: Contracting CD4+ clones lay largely in CM and EM, with CD8+ ones residing in EMRA. The pre-infection memory compartment contained some responding clones, suggesting cross-reactive memory joined.

The CDR3 is made up of 14 amino acids. The germline V gene has CDR1 GTSNPN and CDR2 SVGIG (reference sequence). Trimming left V 5 bases short and J 4 bases short, with 12 bases between. The sequenced sample was PBMCs or a T cell subset sorted from them (not recorded which). The sequence derives from an adult woman who had mild COVID-19 (a few samples of this study predate the infection). Cell type and time point are not known. The chain carries TRBV30 and TRBJ1-6; D uncertain. CDR3 in DNA: TGTGCCTGGGGTACGGACGTTTATAATTCACCCCTCCACTTT. It encodes CAWGTDVYNSPLHF.